Following are 9 T cell receptor beta chains from one sample sequenced in a study of PD-L1 blockade in urothelial cancer. Profiled with immunoSEQ multiplex PCR; TCRdb holds only in-frame clones, not every one. This sample yields 70,000 to 90,000 clones, of which more than 75% are seen a single time; 9% to 9.5% belongs to the top ten. The input for sequencing was PBMCs, taken around atezolizumab (anti-PD-L1) treatment. Receptors originate from a man in his 70s with urothelial cancer.

A single count supports this clone. This chain uses TRBV2 with TRBJ2-2; tentative D call: TRBD1 (6 bases). Germline CDR1 reads SNHLY; CDR2 reads FYNNEI. V shed 5 bases and J shed 2 bases, with 15 bases lying between them. The CDR3 is made up of 16 amino acids. CDR3 nucleotides: TGTGCCAGCAGTCCCGACAGGACAGAAAACACCGGGGAGCTGTTTTTT. As protein: CASSPDRTENTGELFF. Complete variable domain (other parts from reference TRBV2 and TRBJ2-2): EPEVTQTPSHQVTQMGQEVILRCVPISNHLYFYWYRQILGQKVEFLVSFYNNEISEKSEIFDDQFSVERPDGSNFTLKIRSTKLEDSAMYFCASSPDRTENTGELFFGEGSRLTVL.

The rearrangement uses TRBV21-1 and TRBJ1-1; the DNA was not used to check the table's D call, TRBD1. TRBV21-1 is a known pseudogene. The length of the CDR3 is 15 residues. CDR3 loop: CASSNRRTGPTEAFF. CDR3 sequence (DNA): TGTGCCAGCAGCAACCGACGGACAGGGCCCACTGAAGCTTTCTTT.

This chain links TRBV2 with TRBJ1-1; the D gene is possibly TRBD1 (6 bases). Trimming took 6 bases from V and 1 from J, leaving 9 bases between them. The CDR3 contains 13 residues. Germline V CDR1 and CDR2: SNHLY, FYNNEI. Here the CDR3 DNA reads TGTGCCAGCAGACCGGACAGGAACACTGAAGCTTTCTTT. Residues: CASRPDRNTEAFF.

This chain links TRBV11-2 with TRBJ2-2; 8 nucleotides match TRBD2. The CDR3 runs to 15 residues. Trimming at V came to 1 base and at J to 5 bases, leaving 3 bases not matched to a gene. CDR1 and CDR2 (germline): SGHAT, FQNNGV. The CDR3 loop is CASSLVRGGTGELFF. The CDR3, as DNA: TGTGCCAGCAGCTTAGTGCGCGGGGGGACCGGGGAGCTGTTTTTT.

This clone has just one count. The chain has TRBV18 and TRBJ2-7, with 9 nucleotides matching TRBD1. CDR1 is KGHSH, CDR2 LQKENI, per germline. V was clipped by 3 bases and J by 2 bases; unmatched bases: 5. CDR3 length equals 15 residues. CDR3 bases: TGTGCCAGCTCACCTCGACAGGGGGTCACCTACGAGCAGTACTTC. Translation gives CASSPRQGVTYEQYF.

This sequence joins TRBV25-1 and TRBJ2-5, with 7 bases that match TRBD1. This CDR3 spans 14 amino acids. Germline lookup yields CDR1 MGHDK and CDR2 SYGVNS. Unmatched junction bases numbered 9, after V lost 7 bases and J lost 4 bases. The CDR3 loop is CASKDRVGGETQYF. The CDR3 DNA follows: TGTGCCAGCAAAGACAGGGTAGGCGGAGAGACCCAGTACTTC.

With respect to this clone: The same CDR3 also results from other DNA sequences found in this sample. The J gene is TRBJ1-2, the V gene TRBV5-1, with D possibly TRBD1 on 6 matching bases. In germline, CDR1 is SGHRS, CDR2 YFSETQ. With 1 base removed from V and 8 bases from J, the gap between germline ends came to 9 bases. The CDR3 has 12 amino acids. Here the CDR3 DNA reads TGCGCCAGCAGCTTGTCAGGGGACGGCTACACCTTC. This gives the protein CASSLSGDGYTF. Based on the CDR3 plus reference TRBV5-1 and TRBJ1-2, the full variable domain is KAGVTQTPRYLIKTRGQQVTLSCSPISGHRSVSWYQQTPGQGLQFLFEYFSETQRNKGNFPGRFSGRQFSNSRSEMNVSTLELGDSALYLCASSLSGDGYTFGSGTRLTVV.

This clone was recorded only once. The chain carries TRBV5-4 and TRBJ1-2; D uncertain. V dropped 4 bases and J dropped 2 bases, with 12 bases sitting between them. The CDR3 runs to 14 residues. Germline V CDR1 and CDR2: SGHNT, YYREEE (reference sequence). CDR3: CASSPPTGNYGYTF. As DNA, the CDR3 is TGTGCCAGCAGCCCACCGACGGGGAACTATGGCTACACCTTC.

The chain couples TRBV10-1 to TRBJ2-7; TRBD2 aligns across 12 bases. The CDR3 contains 16 residues. V lost 4 bases and J lost 7; bases outside the gene matches: 11. CDR1 and CDR2 (germline): WNHNN, SYGVQD (reference sequence). Here the CDR3 reads CASSGRTSGVCLEQYF. CDR3 nucleotide sequence: TGCGCCAGCAGTGGACGGACTAGCGGGGTGTGTTTAGAGCAGTACTTC.